This TCR beta chain emerged from a study of T-cell reconstitution after alpha-beta-depleted transplantation in children listed by TCRdb under 2016. Study-level background: Using TCR repertoire profiling, the study followed T-cell immune reconstitution in a quantitative way in children after TCRalphabeta/CD19-depleted allogeneic hematopoietic cell transplantation. The study at large found these results: In some patients, the high TCRbeta diversity seen at day 60 was put down to recipient T cells and intrathymic progenitors that had survived conditioning. Over subsequent months, a decline in hyperexpanded clone frequencies was noted, and after one year, T-cell counts and TCRbeta diversity were mostly ascribed to newly produced T cells. The apparently early recovery of alphabetaT-cell counts about two months after transplant reportedly depended on only several hundred rapidly expanded clones that came from non-depleted graft cells.

The label giving this sample's treatment or condition can be read as: allogeneic hematopoietic cell transplantation with graft depleted of TCRalphabeta T cells and CD19 B cells. The transplant recipients were children given TCRalphabeta/CD19-depleted allogeneic hematopoietic cell grafts. The library relied on PCR. Sequencing was performed on an Illumina HiSeq 2500. TCR libraries were prepared with molecular barcoding, using unique molecular identifiers to normalize TCRbeta repertoire quantification. The public sequencing data were trimmed at Q25 with fastp and processed into clonotypes with MiXCR by TCRdb, which kept only in-frame beta chains. Each record represents a unique CDR3 protein, reported with the most common genes and DNA among its rows. This sample has hundreds of thousands of distinct CDR3 sequences in its table, and about 10% of those were observed once. Just over 2% of the sample rests with the top ten.

This clonotype occurred many times. Its antigen is still unknown. Qualities for individual bases were not recorded, and no much larger clone is one base off. The germline V gene (reference sequence) provides CDR1 LGHDT and CDR2 YNNKEL. Compared with germline, V lacks 5 bases and J lacks 9 bases; bases without a gene match: 9. The cysteine opens and the phenylalanine closes a CDR3 of 14 amino acids. The only DNA kept is the CDR3, 42 bases in frame from the first base. The sample here was PBMCs, taken before TCRalphabeta/CD19-depleted stem cell transplant. The chain was built from TRBV3-1 and TRBJ2-1; 8 middle bases align to TRBD1. This sequence was found in a child between 2 and 9 years old with inherited bone marrow failure, due to receive a stem cell transplant. The DNA sequence reads TGTGCCAGCAGCACCCCCGACAGGGGCCCTGAGCAGTTCTTC. Its translation reads: CASSTPDRGPEQFF.